This T cell receptor (beta chain) was identified during a study of patients and donors after allogeneic stem cell transplantation. TCRdb redid the calling of the RT-PCR reads with MiXCR, one entry per CDR3 protein. The data show around 8,800 distinct CDR3 sequences, approximately 4.2% seen once. This clonotype was counted at least ten times. This receptor was taken from a human donor who was either an allogeneic HSCT recipient or a stem cell or donor lymphocyte infusion donor (not recorded which). It is not recorded whose cells these are; they may come from a transplant donor. Sequenced sample: blood, either unsorted or a sorted T cell fraction (not recorded which).

DNA of the CDR3: TGTGCCAGCAGCTTGGGGTTGGATCCCACAGATACGCAGTATTTT. Its protein is CASSLGLDPTDTQYF. This chain joins TRBV7-2 and TRBJ2-3; D is undetermined. Germline CDR1 and CDR2: SGHTA and FQGNSA. Trimming stripped 3 bases from V and 2 bases from J, with 12 bases between. The CDR3 has 15 residues. Combining the CDR3 with reference TRBV7-2 and TRBJ2-3 gives the whole variable domain GAGVSQSPSNKVTEKGKDVELRCDPISGHTALYWYRQSLGQGLEFLIYFQGNSAPDKSGLPSDRFSAERTGGSVSTLTIQRTQQEDSAVYLCASSLGLDPTDTQYFGPGTRLTVL.